Shown below are 8 T cell receptor beta chains from a single sample sequenced in a study of OX40 agonist ivuxolimab in advanced cancers. Sequenced by immunoSEQ multiplex PCR; TCRdb stores in-frame clones only, minus some. The repertoire consists of 60,000 to 70,000 clones, with about 90% occurring once and the leading ten covering about 1.3%. The source was CD4+ or CD8+ T cells sorted from blood, collected in a trial of the OX40 agonist ivuxolimab. The receptor set was obtained from an adult with an advanced solid tumor such as melanoma, head and neck, liver or kidney cancer.

This chain links TRBV7-2 with TRBJ2-2; D ambiguous. The length of the CDR3 is 15 residues. Germline V lookup: CDR1 SGHTA, CDR2 FQGNSA. Trimming left V 1 base short and J 2 bases short, with 8 bases between. CDR3 in amino acids: CASSLVSGNTGELFF. As DNA, the CDR3 is TGTGCCAGCAGCTTAGTATCTGGAAACACCGGGGAGCTGTTTTTT.

The rearrangement uses TRBV5-5 and TRBJ2-1; 7 nucleotides align to TRBD1. CDR1 and CDR2 from the germline V gene are SGHKS and YYEKEE (reference sequence). The CDR3 sequence is 13 residues long. V lost 7 bases to trimming and J lost 6 bases; unmatched junction nucleotides: 7. The CDR3 DNA follows: TGTGCCAGCCACAGGCCAGGGGGCAATGAGCAGTTCTTC. Its protein is CASHRPGGNEQFF.

The rearrangement links TRBV7-6 to TRBJ1-5; D is unclear. The CDR3 has 16 residues. Deletions cut 2 bases from V and 0 bases from J, with 11 bases between. The germline gives CDR1 SGHVS, CDR2 FNYEAQ. The CDR3 loop is CASSLQAGPSNQPQHF. The CDR3 region has the DNA TGTGCCAGCAGCTTACAGGCAGGACCTAGCAATCAGCCCCAGCATTTT.

This chain connects TRBV11-2 to TRBJ1-1; D is ambiguous. Trimming shortened V by 5 bases and J by 11 bases, and 12 bases separated the two germline ends. Germline-derived CDR1 and CDR2 are SGHAT and FQNNGV. CDR3 size: 11 residues. The CDR3 sequence: CASSREEGAFF. Written as DNA, the CDR3 is TGTGCCAGCAGCAGAGAGGAGGGTGCTTTCTTT.

The chain uses TRBV7-2 and TRBJ2-1; D perhaps matches TRBD1 (6 bases). CDR1 is SGHTA and CDR2 is FQGNSA in the germline V gene. CDR3 length: 14 amino acids. V lost 1 base and J lost 9, with 13 bases in between. The CDR3 sequence is CASSLVGGGGEQFF. The DNA for the CDR3 is TGTGCCAGCAGCTTAGTTGGTGGGGGCGGTGAGCAGTTCTTC.

The CDR3: CASSLRDRVILETQYF. For the CDR3, the DNA is TGTGCCAGCAGCTTACGAGACAGGGTAATTTTAGAGACCCAGTACTTC. The gene calls are TRBV7-8 and TRBJ2-5; 7 positions match TRBD1. The V and J ends lost 2 bases and 4 bases, in that order; junction bases with no gene match: 10. Per the germline V gene, CDR1 is SGHVS and CDR2 is FQNEAQ. CDR3 length equals 16 residues.

The chain carries TRBV4-3 and TRBJ2-3, with no clear D. The V end lost 0 bases, the J end lost 8 bases, and 6 bases lay between the germline ends. There are 12 residues in the CDR3. Per germline, CDR1 LGHNA and CDR2 YSLEER. In DNA, the CDR3 is TGCGCCAGCAGCCAAGATCCGGGTACGCAGTATTTT. Translating it yields CASSQDPGTQYF.

The genes are TRBV18 and TRBJ1-2, with D possibly being TRBD1 (6 bases). Germline CDR1 reads KGHSH; CDR2 reads LQKENI. Deletions cut 2 bases from V and 3 bases from J, with 10 bases between. This CDR3 has 14 amino acids. CDR3 amino acids: CASSPNGQYYGYTF. DNA of the CDR3: TGTGCCAGCTCACCAAACGGACAGTACTATGGCTACACCTTC.